The clone carrying this TCR beta chain was observed a few times. Researchers ran the assay at a deep level. DNA at about 200 ng, around 30,000 T cell genomes, went into sorted-subset replicate PCRs. The data were produced by immunoSEQ multiplex PCR, yet TCRdb's version contains in-frame clones alone and is incomplete. Of nearly 1 million clones in the sample, over 60% were seen once. This sample was included in a study of shared clonotypes between healthy human individuals. The CDR3 is made up of 12 amino acids. Between the trimmed V and J ends, which lost 7 bases and 6 bases, there was a span of 11 bases. Germline V gene sequence: CDR1 SNHLY, CDR2 FYNNEI.

Material for sequencing was memory CD4+ T cells sorted from blood. As for subset: CD45RA-negative fraction. The chain joins TRBV2 to TRBJ2-3, with D maybe TRBD1 (6 bases). The clonotype comes from a young man in good health. CDR3 in DNA: TGTGCCAGCACAGGGGTTCGGGATACGCAGTATTTT. Its protein is CASTGVRDTQYF.